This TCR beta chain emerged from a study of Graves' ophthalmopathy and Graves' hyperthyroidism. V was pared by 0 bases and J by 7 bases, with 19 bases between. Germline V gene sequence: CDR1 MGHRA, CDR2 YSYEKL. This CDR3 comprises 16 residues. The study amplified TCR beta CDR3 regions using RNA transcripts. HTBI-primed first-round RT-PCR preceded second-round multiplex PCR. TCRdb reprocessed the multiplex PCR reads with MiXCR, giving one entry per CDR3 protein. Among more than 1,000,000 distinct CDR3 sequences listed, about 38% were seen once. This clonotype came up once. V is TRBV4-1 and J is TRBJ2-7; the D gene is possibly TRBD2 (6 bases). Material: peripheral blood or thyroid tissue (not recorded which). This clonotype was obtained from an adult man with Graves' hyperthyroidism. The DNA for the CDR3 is TGCGCCAGCAGCCAAGATCTTCGGGAGTTTTCGTATGAGCAGTACTTC. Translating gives CASSQDLREFSYEQYF.